This T cell receptor (beta chain) was sequenced during a study of cytomegalovirus exposure and HLA in healthy donors. Per the germline V gene, CDR1 is SGHVS and CDR2 is FQNEAQ. The CDR3 consists of 16 residues. V gave up 3 bases and J gave up 8 bases; unmatched junction bases: 7. Study findings and constraints: HLA allele associations emerged for about 16,000 TCR beta sequences in a later analysis, at 0.05 false discovery rate. Cytomegalovirus status was reportedly diagnosed by the classifier with high sensitivity and specificity.

Primers included in the PCR were 60 Vbeta and 13 Jbeta primers. Here immunoSEQ multiplex PCR was the method, and the copy in TCRdb shows in-frame clones only, minus some. This sample has 150,000 to 200,000 clones, with approximately 82% found just once. Regarding this clone: Its antigen remains unknown.

The source material was PBMCs. The chain is built from TRBV7-8 and TRBJ2-2; TRBD2 matches at 12 bases. The clonotype was recovered from a woman aged 40 to 55 in good health and CMV-seropositive. CDR3 protein: CASSFRLAGVGGELFF. Here the CDR3 DNA reads TGTGCCAGCAGCTTCCGACTAGCGGGAGTCGGGGGGGAGCTGTTTTTT.